This T cell receptor (beta chain) was identified during a study of Ad26.COV2.S vaccination and SARS-CoV-2 variants. Assay: immunoSEQ multiplex PCR; the TCRdb copy retains only in-frame clones and omits some. The sample contains more than 300,000 clones, roughly 80% of which appear only once. Described treatment: some 19 received Ad26.COV2.S at low or high dose, single or two shots; 5 received placebo; per-sample allocation not given. After the first vaccine or placebo injection, samples were drawn on day 63. Material: peripheral blood, obtained in a trial of Ad26.COV2.S vaccine versus placebo. The receptor's source is a person aged 18 to 59 who received the Ad26.COV2.S COVID-19 vaccine or a placebo.

In nucleotides, the CDR3 is TGTGCCTGGAGTGTAGGTCCTAGGGAGCAGTACTTC. Amino acids: CAWSVGPREQYF. The chain has TRBV30 and TRBJ2-7; D ambiguous. There are 12 residues in the CDR3. Trimming pared 0 bases from V and 7 bases from J, leaving 10 bases between. Germline values: CDR1 GTSNPN, CDR2 SVGIG (reference sequence).